This TCR beta chain was identified in a study of human T cells and chemical hapten exposure. Study-wide background: Patch tests containing 0.01% DPC, applied to the upper back, were read at 6 days.

The sample's time point: patch test 1, 2 weeks after DPC sensitization. The treatment here: therapeutic diphenylcyclopropenone sensitization with weekly scalp DPC. Alopecia patients deemed DPC-suitable, aged 18 to 70, excluding pregnancy. Of note for this clonotype: The target antigen is unknown.

The V gene lost 5 bases and the J gene lost 0 bases, with 10 bases spanning the gap. The CDR3 runs 15 residues. In germline, CDR1 is MDHEN, CDR2 SYDVKM. Regarding the study as a whole: Sensitization with DPC brought no change to TCRs above 1 in 1000 in frequency. There was a positive correlation between PT1 expanded TCR counts and patch test score.

Each CDR3 protein gets one entry after TCRdb re-called the RACE reads with MiXCR. The table records tens of thousands of distinct CDR3 sequences, 10% of them present only once. The material sequenced was whole blood, taken in connection with sensitization to the hapten diphenylcyclopropenone (DPC). J is TRBJ2-2 and V is TRBV28; D is perhaps TRBD1 or TRBD2 (5 bases each). The clonotype was recovered from a woman aged 45-60 years with alopecia areata. Some clones in this sample may be carry-over from other donors' samples. In DNA form, the CDR3 reads TGTGCCAGCAGTGCCGGGACGGCGAACACCGGGGAGCTGTTTTTT. Amino acid sequence: CASSAGTANTGELFF.